This TCR beta chain was found in a study of cytomegalovirus exposure and HLA in healthy donors (dated by TCRdb to about 2017). In terms of the full investigation: The 666 repertoires of the first cohort and the roughly 110 validation repertoires were produced on the same platform, according to a later analysis. The study combined high-throughput TCR immunosequencing, statistical association of individual TCRs with disease status, and machine learning to predict cytomegalovirus infection status. Along with the roughly 670-subject first cohort, a separate validation cohort of more than 90 different subjects was used. The study aimed to test whether cataloging public T cell receptors could reveal signatures of past pathogen exposure.

The library was produced with the immunoSEQ multiplex PCR assay. On the authors' methods: A statistical classification framework was built to diagnose cytomegalovirus status from the catalog of TCR beta chain sequences. TCRdb took over this immuneACCESS table, retaining in-frame rearrangements with V and J assigned. Such tables are incomplete; in checked studies, under half of the missing clones stem from an unresolved V gene, and the remainder is unexplained. The V and J calls and clone size were taken over from that table, and D and trimming were inferred from the DNA. Within this sample are tens of thousands of clones, with about 97% of them counted one time only. The top ten clonotypes cover 10% of the sample. Donors formed part of the validation cohort, which comprised some 120 subjects and was distinct from the first cohort of under 800 subjects. The investigation overall reported the following: A later analysis lacked HLA typing for the validation cohort, so it scored co-occurrence in that cohort across all 120 repertoires. The classifier was reported to diagnose cytomegalovirus status with high specificity and sensitivity in both the original and validation cohorts. According to the authors, the approach could potentially be generalized to other disease states and immunological phenotypes. The study gave a list of 150 to 200 TCR beta chains associated with cytomegalovirus. In vitro tests confirmed that a few of the cytomegalovirus-associated TCR beta chains recognize cytomegalovirus antigens. In a later analysis, TCRs clustered in the first cohort were found to also tend to co-occur in the 120 or so validation repertoires, with 90% to 95% of cluster scores above 0. Across donors, most TCR sequences were observed very rarely, whereas some public TCRs were present in many individuals.

The CDR3 sequence holds 14 residues, the cysteine and phenylalanine included. Kept here is only the CDR3 DNA, which spans 42 bases and is read in frame from base 1. The germline V gene provides CDR1 SGHRS and CDR2 YFSETQ. V and J are truncated by 3 bases and 6 bases respectively, leaving an intervening sequence of 12 bases. This clone occurred once. Its antigen is unknown. Per-nucleotide qualities are absent, and no much larger clonotype sits a single base away. The sequence joins TRBV5-1 to TRBJ1-4; D gene: possibly TRBD1, on 5 matching bases. The origin of this receptor is a man aged 25-40 years in good health and CMV-seropositive. The sample consisted of PBMCs. The CDR3 has the sequence CASSSLGGDEKLFF. In nucleotides, the sequence is TGCGCCAGCAGCTCATTGGGGGGAGATGAAAAACTGTTTTTT.